A single sample gave rise to the 29 T cell receptor beta chains below, sequenced in a study of cytomegalovirus exposure and HLA in healthy donors. Researchers ran the PCR with 60 Vbeta and 13 Jbeta primers. Libraries were prepared by immunoSEQ multiplex PCR; TCRdb keeps only in-frame clonotypes and omits some of them. The profile shows some 220,000 clones, over 75% of them singletons. Sequenced material: PBMCs. These receptor sequences come from a boy younger than 18 in good health and CMV-seronegative.

The genes are TRBV4-1 and TRBJ1-4; weak D call: TRBD1 (6 bases). Germline V CDR1 and CDR2: MGHRA, YSYEKL. Trimming took 5 bases from V and 6 from J, leaving 13 bases between them. This CDR3 is 14 amino acids long. CDR3 region: CASSARDTHEKLFF. CDR3 sequence (DNA): TGCGCCAGCAGCGCCCGGGACACTCATGAAAAACTGTTTTTT.

The V gene is TRBV29-1, the J gene TRBJ2-2; unclear D gene. Germline V lookup: CDR1 SQVTM, CDR2 ANQGSEA. V lost 4 bases and J 0 bases, leaving 6 bases between the germline ends. The CDR3 is made up of 13 amino acids. Here the CDR3 reads CSVALTNTGELFF. The DNA for the CDR3 is TGCAGCGTTGCTTTAACGAACACCGGGGAGCTGTTTTTT.

The chain couples TRBV5-1 to TRBJ2-5; 8 bases align to TRBD1. The CDR3 loop spans 15 amino acids. Trimming removed 4 bases from V and 4 bases from J; junction bases left unmatched: 9. The germline V gene has CDR1 SGHRS and CDR2 YFSETQ. CDR3 nucleotide sequence: TGCGCCAGCAGCCTAGGACAGGGACCCCCAGAGACCCAGTACTTC. This gives the protein CASSLGQGPPETQYF.

This clone was observed a few times. The chain employs TRBV7-9 and TRBJ1-1; 7 positions agree with TRBD1. J gave up 1 base and V 6 bases, and 8 bases lay outside the gene matches. The length of the CDR3 is 15 residues. Germline V gene data show CDR1 as SEHNR and CDR2 as FQNEAQ (reference sequence). CDR3: CASRIDAGGNTEAFF. The DNA of the CDR3 is TGTGCCAGCAGGATAGACGCAGGGGGGAACACTGAAGCTTTCTTT.

This chain connects TRBV1 to TRBJ2-1; TRBD2 is the table's D call, not checked against the DNA. TRBV1 is flagged as a pseudogene. This CDR3 spans 17 amino acids. Here the CDR3 reads CTSSPSASGGKYNEQFF. Written as DNA, the CDR3 is TGCACCAGCAGCCCATCGGCTAGCGGGGGAAAATACAATGAGCAGTTCTTC.

This clone was detected only a few times. The chain recombines TRBV19 with TRBJ1-1; TRBD1 agrees at 8 bases. The V segment lost 1 base and the J segment 0 bases; nucleotides outside the gene matches: 4. CDR3 length: 16 residues. Per the germline V gene, CDR1 is LNHDA and CDR2 is SQIVND (reference sequence). Here the CDR3 DNA reads TGTGCCAGTAGTATAGGTCGGGGACAGGTGAACACTGAAGCTTTCTTT. It encodes CASSIGRGQVNTEAFF.

As DNA, the CDR3 is TGTGCCACCAAGACAGATATGAACACTGAAGCTTTCTTT. This sequence encodes CATKTDMNTEAFF. The chain combines TRBV2 with TRBJ1-1, with D possibly TRBD1 on 5 matching bases. The V and J ends lost 10 bases and 0 bases respectively, with 12 bases between them. Germline V gene sequence: CDR1 SNHLY, CDR2 FYNNEI. The CDR3 consists of 13 residues.

The V gene is TRBV7-9, the J gene TRBJ2-1; D is perhaps TRBD2 (5 bases). The CDR3 extends over 13 amino acids. CDR1 SEHNR and CDR2 FQNEAQ come from the germline V gene (reference sequence). V was clipped by 1 base and J by 5 bases, with 6 bases between them. CDR3 nucleotide sequence: TGTGCCAGCAGCTTAGTCGGGGACAATGAGCAGTTCTTC. This encodes CASSLVGDNEQFF. Looking up the rest from reference TRBV7-9 and TRBJ2-1 gives the full variable domain: DTGVSQNPRHKITKRGQNVTFRCDPISEHNRLYWYRQTLGQGPEFLTYFQNEAQLEKSRLLSDRFSAERPKGSFSTLEIQRTEQGDSAMYLCASSLVGDNEQFFGPGTRLTVL.

This clone was counted a few times. The chain employs TRBV5-1 and TRBJ1-1; D uncertain. This CDR3 is built from 12 residues. The germline V and J ends were trimmed by 0 bases and 6 bases, with 6 bases remaining between them. In germline, CDR1 is SGHRS, CDR2 YFSETQ. CDR3 in amino acids: CASSLDFAEAFF. In nucleotides, the CDR3 is TGCGCCAGCAGCTTGGATTTCGCTGAAGCTTTCTTT.

Comments on this clone: Distinct nucleotide sequences in the sample also encode this CDR3. The CDR3 protein is CAWSLTGVKTEAFF. The CDR3 DNA reads TGTGCCTGGAGTCTGACAGGGGTTAAGACTGAAGCTTTCTTT. This rearrangement joins TRBV30 to TRBJ1-1; 8 nucleotides align to TRBD1. This CDR3 has 14 residues. The J segment lost 5 bases and the V segment lost 2 bases, leaving 7 bases of the junction unmatched. The germline gives CDR1 GTSNPN, CDR2 SVGIG (reference sequence).

The CDR3 loop reads CASSPGGKAFF. The CDR3 coding sequence is TGTGCCAGCAGCCCCGGGGGGAAAGCTTTCTTT. The chain employs TRBV6-5 and TRBJ1-1, with TRBD1 as a possible D gene (5 bases). The V gene's germline CDR1 is MNHEY and CDR2 SVGAGI. V lost 6 bases and J 9 bases, leaving 11 bases between the germline ends. CDR3 length equals 11 residues.

The CDR3 DNA reads as TGCGCCAGCAGCTCGATCAGGGGCGATAGCGGGAGATGGTCCGGGGAGCTGTTTTTT. It encodes CASSSIRGDSGRWSGELFF. This chain uses TRBV5-1 with TRBJ2-2; 9 nucleotides align to TRBD2. Trimming cost V 3 bases and J 6 bases; bases outside gene matches: 18. Germline loops: CDR1 SGHRS, CDR2 YFSETQ. The CDR3 loop spans 19 amino acids. Full variable domain (rest looked up from reference TRBV5-1 and TRBJ2-2): KAGVTQTPRYLIKTRGQQVTLSCSPISGHRSVSWYQQTPGQGLQFLFEYFSETQRNKGNFPGRFSGRQFSNSRSEMNVSTLELGDSALYLCASSSIRGDSGRWSGELFFGEGSRLTVL.

V usage is TRBV9 and J usage is TRBJ2-1; 7 bases align to TRBD2. The length of the CDR3 is 16 residues. The junction had 9 bases not matched to a gene; V was cut back by 1 base and J by 5 bases. The germline V gene encodes CDR1 SGDLS and CDR2 YYNGEE. The DNA for the CDR3 is TGTGCCAGCAGCGTATGGGAGGGACGAGGCAACAATGAGCAGTTCTTC. It encodes CASSVWEGRGNNEQFF.

The chain uses TRBV5-1 and TRBJ2-5; 7 bases map to TRBD2. Germline CDR1 is SGHRS and CDR2 is YFSETQ. CDR3 size: 16 residues. Unmatched junction bases numbered 10, after V lost 1 base and J lost 4 bases. CDR3 sequence reads: CASSLQGGSAGETQYF. CDR3 sequence (DNA): TGCGCCAGCAGCTTGCAGGGCGGGAGTGCCGGAGAGACCCAGTACTTC.

V and J are TRBV6-4 and TRBJ1-2; unclear D gene. Germline values: CDR1 MRHNA, CDR2 SNTAGT. V dropped 3 bases and J dropped 5 bases, with 10 bases sitting between them. CDR3 length equals 13 residues. CDR3 amino acids: CASSEGRAYGYTF. DNA for the CDR3: TGTGCCAGCAGTGAGGGCAGAGCATATGGCTACACCTTC.

This chain uses TRBV4-1 with TRBJ2-1; TRBD2 aligns across 8 bases. The CDR3 has 15 amino acids. V was clipped by 1 base and J by 6 bases; unmatched bases: 5. Per germline, CDR1 MGHRA and CDR2 YSYEKL. The CDR3 DNA reads as TGCGCCAGCAGCCAAGGGGGGACTAGAACCAATGAGCAGTTCTTC. This encodes CASSQGGTRTNEQFF.

The chain joins TRBV5-1 to TRBJ2-2; D is uncertain. V lost 6 bases and J 0 bases, leaving 9 bases between the germline ends. The CDR3 covers 14 residues. Germline loops: CDR1 SGHRS, CDR2 YFSETQ. The DNA for the CDR3 is TGCGCCAGCACGGAGCGAGCGAACACCGGGGAGCTGTTTTTT. It encodes CASTERANTGELFF.

The V and J genes are TRBV7-9 and TRBJ2-7, with D tentatively TRBD2 (5 bases). Trimming removed 5 bases from V and 5 bases from J, with 13 bases in between. The CDR3 spans 13 residues. CDR1 is SEHNR and CDR2 is FQNEAQ in the germline V gene (reference sequence). The CDR3 sequence: CASSLHFGDEQYF. As DNA, the CDR3 is TGTGCCAGCAGCCTCCATTTCGGGGACGAGCAGTACTTC.

This clone was picked up one time. Compared with germline, one end of the junction differs, possibly owing to a read error. The CDR3 protein is CASSLGLAEYEQDF. CDR3 coding DNA: TGTGCCAGCAGCTTAGGACTAGCGGAATACGAGCAGGACTTC. This chain links TRBV11-3 with TRBJ2-7, with 9 bases matching TRBD2. The length of the CDR3 is 14 residues. Germline V lookup: CDR1 SGHNT, CDR2 YENEEA.

This chain connects TRBV27 to TRBJ2-7; no reliable D call. CDR1 and CDR2 (germline): MNHEY, SMNVEV (reference sequence). This CDR3 region has 13 residues. Trimming shortened V by 4 bases and J by 4 bases, and 11 bases separated the two germline ends. The CDR3 region has the DNA TGTGCCAGCAGTTCCCTTTTTTTTTACGAGCAGTACTTC. It specifies CASSSLFFYEQYF.

This chain links TRBV5-1 with TRBJ2-2; tentatively, D is TRBD2 (5 bases). V gave up 0 bases and J gave up 5 bases, with 8 bases separating them. The CDR3 consists of 14 residues. Germline V gene lookup returns CDR1 SGHRS and CDR2 YFSETQ. The CDR3 nucleotides are TGCGCCAGCAGCTTGGCTAGCAGAACCGGGGAGCTGTTTTTT. It encodes CASSLASRTGELFF.

The gene calls are TRBV7-3 and TRBJ2-1; a possible D gene is TRBD2 (7 bases). Trimming stripped 8 bases from V and 4 bases from J, with 12 bases between. The CDR3 extends over 13 amino acids. CDR1 and CDR2 (germline): SGHTA, FQGTGA. CDR3 protein: CASSRGAYNEQFF. The CDR3 coding sequence is TGTGCCAGCTCCCGGGGGGCTTACAATGAGCAGTTCTTC.

The V call is TRBV5-6, the J call TRBJ2-1; TRBD2 matches 7 bases. The CDR3 is made up of 16 amino acids. Germline V gene data show CDR1 as SGHDT and CDR2 as YYEEEE. Trimming took 0 bases from V and 6 from J; bases not matched to a gene: 9. CDR3 bases: TGTGCCAGCAGCTTGGGCGGGAGAAGTCTGGGCAATGAGCAGTTCTTC. This translates into CASSLGGRSLGNEQFF.

This chain connects TRBV29-1 to TRBJ1-2; a possible D gene is TRBD1 (5 bases). The CDR3 has 13 residues. Trimming stripped 2 bases from V and 8 bases from J, with 15 bases between. The V gene's germline CDR1 is SQVTM and CDR2 ANQGSEA. The CDR3 DNA is TGCAGCGTTGAAATTGCCGGGGGAAGCGGCTACACCTTC. Translation: CSVEIAGGSGYTF. Variable domain in full (rest from reference TRBV29-1 and TRBJ1-2): SAVISQKPSRDICQRGTSLTIQCQVDSQVTMMFWYRQQPGQSLTLIATANQGSEATYESGFVIDKFPISRPNLTFSTLTVSNMSPEDSSIYLCSVEIAGGSGYTFGSGTRLTVV.

V is TRBV19 and J is TRBJ2-7; TRBD1 agrees at 7 bases. V shed 5 bases, J shed 7 bases, and the junction held 14 bases outside the gene matches. The length of the CDR3 is 15 residues. CDR1 LNHDA and CDR2 SQIVND come from the germline V gene (reference sequence). The CDR3 region is CASSSTGVLSGEQYF. The CDR3 region has the DNA TGTGCCAGTAGTTCCACAGGGGTACTATCGGGAGAGCAGTACTTC. The entire variable domain, with the rest obtained from reference TRBV19 and TRBJ2-7, is as follows: DGGITQSPKYLFRKEGQNVTLSCEQNLNHDAMYWYRQDPGQGLRLIYYSQIVNDFQKGDIAEGYSVSREKKESFPLTVTSAQKNPTAFYLCASSSTGVLSGEQYFGPGTRLTVT.

This chain uses TRBV6-5 with TRBJ2-1; D perhaps matches TRBD2 (7 bases). Germline CDR1 is MNHEY and CDR2 is SVGAGI. There are 15 residues in the CDR3. Trimming left V 5 bases short and J 4 bases short, with 15 bases between. The CDR3 region has the DNA TGTGCCAGCAGTCGGTCACAGGGAGGGTACAATGAGCAGTTCTTC. Its translation: CASSRSQGGYNEQFF.

This chain links TRBV11-3 with TRBJ1-4; the match to TRBD1 covers 8 bases. The CDR3 sequence is 17 residues long. The J segment lost 0 bases and the V segment lost 5 bases, leaving 8 bases of the junction unmatched. CDR1 is SGHNT and CDR2 is YENEEA in the germline V gene. The CDR3 is CASSGPGTGSTNEKLFF. The CDR3 nucleotides are TGTGCCAGCAGCGGTCCCGGGACAGGATCAACTAATGAAAAACTGTTTTTT.

This clone was counted a few times. The rearrangement uses TRBV5-1 and TRBJ1-1, with D possibly TRBD1 on 6 matching bases. The germline V gene encodes CDR1 SGHRS and CDR2 YFSETQ. V lost 1 base and J lost 1, with 26 bases in between. The CDR3 runs to 20 residues. This CDR3 is CASSLWGGSWGQRWNTEAFF. In DNA, the CDR3 is TGCGCCAGCAGCTTGTGGGGGGGTTCCTGGGGGCAGAGGTGGAACACTGAAGCTTTCTTT. The full variable domain, its missing parts supplied by reference TRBV5-1 and TRBJ1-1, is KAGVTQTPRYLIKTRGQQVTLSCSPISGHRSVSWYQQTPGQGLQFLFEYFSETQRNKGNFPGRFSGRQFSNSRSEMNVSTLELGDSALYLCASSLWGGSWGQRWNTEAFFGQGTRLTVV.

This clone appeared a single time. The rearrangement uses TRBV5-1 and TRBJ1-3, with 8 bases lining up with TRBD1. Germline trimming cut 4 bases from V and 2 bases from J; bases unmatched to any gene: 5. Germline-derived CDR1 and CDR2 are SGHRS and YFSETQ. The CDR3 sequence is 15 residues long. The CDR3: CASSGQGATGNTIYF. The DNA of the CDR3 is TGCGCCAGCAGCGGGCAGGGGGCAACTGGAAACACCATATATTTT.